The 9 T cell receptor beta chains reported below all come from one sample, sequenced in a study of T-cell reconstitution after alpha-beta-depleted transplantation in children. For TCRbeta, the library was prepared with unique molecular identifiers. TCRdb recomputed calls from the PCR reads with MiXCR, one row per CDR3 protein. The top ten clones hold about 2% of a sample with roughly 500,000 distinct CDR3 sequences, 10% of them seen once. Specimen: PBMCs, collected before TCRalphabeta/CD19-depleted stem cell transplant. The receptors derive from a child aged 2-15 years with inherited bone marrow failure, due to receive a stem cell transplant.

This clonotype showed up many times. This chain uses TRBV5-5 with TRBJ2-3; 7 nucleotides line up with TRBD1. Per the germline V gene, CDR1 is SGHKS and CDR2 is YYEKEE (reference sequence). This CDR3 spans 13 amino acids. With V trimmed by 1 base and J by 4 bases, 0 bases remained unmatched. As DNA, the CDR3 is TGTGCCAGCAGCTTGCAGGGGGCAGATACGCAGTATTTT. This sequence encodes CASSLQGADTQYF.

Written as DNA, the CDR3 is TGTGCCAGCAGTTTAAAGATGCAAGGAGTATCCTATGGCTACACCTTC. It is translated as CASSLKMQGVSYGYTF. V is TRBV27 and J is TRBJ1-2; D call uncertain. Deletions cut 2 bases from V and 4 bases from J, with 17 bases between. Germline CDR1 reads MNHEY; CDR2 reads SMNVEV (reference sequence). CDR3 length: 16 amino acids.

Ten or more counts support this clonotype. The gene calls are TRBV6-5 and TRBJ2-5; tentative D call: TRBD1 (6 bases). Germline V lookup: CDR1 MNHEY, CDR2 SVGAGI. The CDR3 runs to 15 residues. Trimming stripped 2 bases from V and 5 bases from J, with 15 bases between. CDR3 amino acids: CASSYRTGLLETQYF. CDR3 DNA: TGTGCCAGCAGTTACCGAACAGGGCTTCTGGAGACCCAGTACTTC.

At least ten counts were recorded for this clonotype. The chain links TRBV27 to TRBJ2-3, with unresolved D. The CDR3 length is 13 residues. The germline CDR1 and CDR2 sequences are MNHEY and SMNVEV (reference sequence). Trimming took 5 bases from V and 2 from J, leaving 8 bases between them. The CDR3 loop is CASSAIPTDTQYF. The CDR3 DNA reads TGTGCCAGCAGTGCCATCCCCACAGATACGCAGTATTTT.

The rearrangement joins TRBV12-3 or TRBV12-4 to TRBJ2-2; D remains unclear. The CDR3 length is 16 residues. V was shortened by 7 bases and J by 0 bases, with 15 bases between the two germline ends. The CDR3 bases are TGTGCCAGCAACTCACTTCGGAAATCGAACACCGGGGAGCTGTTTTTT. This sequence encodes CASNSLRKSNTGELFF.

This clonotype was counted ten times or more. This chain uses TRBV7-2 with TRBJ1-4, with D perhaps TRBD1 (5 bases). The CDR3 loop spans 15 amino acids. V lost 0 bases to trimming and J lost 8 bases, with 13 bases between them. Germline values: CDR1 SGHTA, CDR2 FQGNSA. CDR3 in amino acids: CASSLATGAGEKLFF. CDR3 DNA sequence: TGTGCCAGCAGCTTAGCCACCGGGGCGGGGGAAAAACTGTTTTTT.

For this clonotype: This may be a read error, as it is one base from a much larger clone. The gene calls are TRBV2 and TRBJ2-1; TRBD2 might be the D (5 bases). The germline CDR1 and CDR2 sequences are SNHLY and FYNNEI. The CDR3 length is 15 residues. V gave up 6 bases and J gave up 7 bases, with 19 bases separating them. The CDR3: CASSAAFEGPNEQFF. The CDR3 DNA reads TGTGCCAGCAGCGCAGCTTTCGAGGGCCCTAATGAGCAGTTCTTC.

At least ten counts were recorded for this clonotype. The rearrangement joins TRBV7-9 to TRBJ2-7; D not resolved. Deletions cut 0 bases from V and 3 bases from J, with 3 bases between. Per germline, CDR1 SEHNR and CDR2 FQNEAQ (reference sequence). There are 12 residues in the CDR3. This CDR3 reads CASSLAFYEQYF. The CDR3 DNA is TGTGCCAGCAGCTTAGCTTTCTACGAGCAGTACTTC.

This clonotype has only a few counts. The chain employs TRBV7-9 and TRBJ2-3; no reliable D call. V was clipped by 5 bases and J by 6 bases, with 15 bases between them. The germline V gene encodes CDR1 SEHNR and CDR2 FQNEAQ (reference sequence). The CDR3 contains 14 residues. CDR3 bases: TGTGCCAGCAGCCCCCGTGTGCACCCCGATACGCAGTATTTT. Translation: CASSPRVHPDTQYF.